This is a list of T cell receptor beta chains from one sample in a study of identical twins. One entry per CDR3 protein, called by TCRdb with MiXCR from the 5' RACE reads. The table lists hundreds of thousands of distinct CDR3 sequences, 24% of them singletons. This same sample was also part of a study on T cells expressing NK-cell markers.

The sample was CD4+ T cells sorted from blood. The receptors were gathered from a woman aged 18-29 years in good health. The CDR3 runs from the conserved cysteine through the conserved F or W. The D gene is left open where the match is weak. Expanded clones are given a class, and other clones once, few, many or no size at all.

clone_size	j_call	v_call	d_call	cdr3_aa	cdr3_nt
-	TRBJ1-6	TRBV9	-	CASSVNNENSPLHF	TGTGCCAGCAGCGTGAACAATGAGAATTCACCCCTCCACTTT
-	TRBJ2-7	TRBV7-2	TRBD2	CASSSDGTSVYEQYF	TGTGCCAGCAGCTCCGACGGGACTAGCGTTTACGAGCAGTACTTC
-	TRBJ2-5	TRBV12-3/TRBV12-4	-	CASRSAGSETQYF	TGTGCCAGCAGGTCGGCGGGGTCCGAGACCCAGTACTTC
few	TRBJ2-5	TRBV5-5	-	CASSRDSKETQYF	TGTGCCAGCAGCCGGGATAGTAAAGAGACCCAGTACTTC
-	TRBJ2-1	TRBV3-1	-	CASSQYVGSNEQFF	-
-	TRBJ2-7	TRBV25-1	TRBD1	CASSLDRGATYEQYF	TGTGCCAGCAGTCTCGACAGGGGGGCCACCTACGAGCAGTACTTC
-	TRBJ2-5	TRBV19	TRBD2	CASSKREEETQYF	TGTGCCAGTTCTAAGCGGGAGGAAGAGACCCAGTACTTC
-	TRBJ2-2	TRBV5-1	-	CASSTQGGNTGELFF	TGCGCCAGCTCAACGCAAGGAGGGAACACCGGGGAGCTGTTTTTT
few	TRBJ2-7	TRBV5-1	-	CASSLGQGQGYEQYF	TGCGCCAGCAGCTTGGGGCAGGGCCAGGGCTACGAGCAGTACTTC
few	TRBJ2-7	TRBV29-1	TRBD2	CSIDVAGGYEQYF	TGCAGCATTGACGTAGCGGGGGGCTACGAGCAGTACTTC
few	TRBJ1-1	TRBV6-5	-	CASSSLGRFAGTEAFF	TGTGCCAGCAGTTCGCTGGGGAGATTTGCGGGTACTGAAGCTTTCTTT
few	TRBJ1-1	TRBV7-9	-	CASSPNGGMNTEAFF	TGTGCCAGCAGCCCGAACGGGGGCATGAACACTGAAGCTTTCTTT
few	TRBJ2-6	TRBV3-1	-	CASRAGQPNGWGANVLTF	TGTGCCAGCAGGGCGGGGCAGCCGAACGGATGGGGGGCCAACGTCCTGACTTTC
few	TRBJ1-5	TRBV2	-	CASSLGGGSQPQHF	TGTGCCAGCAGTCTCGGGGGGGGTAGTCAGCCCCAGCATTTT
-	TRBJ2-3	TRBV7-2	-	CASSLFESTQGTDTQYF	TGTGCCAGCAGCTTATTTGAGTCTACCCAGGGCACAGATACGCAGTATTTT
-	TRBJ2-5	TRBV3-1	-	CATESRGQETQYF	TGTGCCACTGAGAGCCGAGGGCAAGAGACCCAGTACTTC
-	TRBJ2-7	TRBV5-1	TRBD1	CASSLAQDRENEQYF	TGCGCCAGCAGCTTGGCCCAGGACAGGGAAAACGAGCAGTACTTC
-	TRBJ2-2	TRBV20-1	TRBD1	CSASGQGAGELFF	TGCAGTGCTTCGGGACAGGGTGCCGGGGAGCTGTTTTTT
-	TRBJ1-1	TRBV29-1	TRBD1	CSVDRDRDEAFF	TGCAGCGTTGACCGGGACAGGGATGAAGCTTTCTTT
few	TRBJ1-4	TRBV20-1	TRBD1	CSAQQGVSREKLFF	TGCAGTGCGCAACAGGGGGTCAGTCGCGAAAAACTGTTTTTT
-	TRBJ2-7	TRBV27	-	CASSGPYEQYF	TGTGCCAGCAGTGGTCCCTACGAGCAGTACTTC
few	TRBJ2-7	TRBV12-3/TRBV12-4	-	CASSLAVRKQYF	TGTGCCAGCAGTTTAGCGGTAAGGAAGCAGTACTTC
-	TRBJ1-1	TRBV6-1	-	CASSRSEAFF	TGTGCCAGCAGCCGTTCTGAAGCTTTCTTT
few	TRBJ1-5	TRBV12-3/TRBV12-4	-	CASRTQGRGNQPQHF	TGTGCCAGCAGGACACAGGGTCGGGGCAATCAGCCCCAGCATTTT
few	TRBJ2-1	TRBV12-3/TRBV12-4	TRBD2	CASSAAGGANEQFF	TGTGCCAGCAGTGCAGCGGGGGGCGCGAATGAGCAGTTCTTC
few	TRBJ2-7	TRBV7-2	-	CASSSAPGPSYEQYF	TGTGCCAGCAGCTCGGCACCGGGACCGAGCTACGAGCAGTACTTC
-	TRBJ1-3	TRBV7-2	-	CASSSTGPGNTIYF	TGTGCCAGCAGCTCCACGGGGCCCGGAAACACCATATATTTT
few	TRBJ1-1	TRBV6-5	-	CASSYIGEAFF	TGTGCCAGCAGTTACATCGGAGAAGCTTTCTTT
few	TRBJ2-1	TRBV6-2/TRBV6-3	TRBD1	CASSYRWTGGPNEQFF	TGTGCCAGCAGTTACCGTTGGACAGGGGGCCCCAATGAGCAGTTCTTC
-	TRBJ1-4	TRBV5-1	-	CASSLRTDSEKLFF	TGCGCCAGCAGCCTCCGAACGGACAGTGAAAAACTGTTTTTT
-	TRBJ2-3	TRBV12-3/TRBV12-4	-	CASTIFVGGVTDTQYF	TGTGCCAGCACGATATTTGTGGGAGGAGTTACAGATACGCAGTATTTT
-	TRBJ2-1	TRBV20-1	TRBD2	CSARPAGGYNEQFF	TGCAGTGCTAGACCTGCGGGAGGATACAATGAGCAGTTCTTC
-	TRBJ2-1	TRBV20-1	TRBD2	CSASLLAGASNEQFF	TGCAGTGCTAGCCTACTAGCGGGAGCTTCTAATGAGCAGTTCTTC
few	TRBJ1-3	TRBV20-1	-	CSASRDTIYF	TGCAGTGCTAGTCGGGACACCATATATTTT
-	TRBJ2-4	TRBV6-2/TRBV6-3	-	CASSYGGARNIQYF	TGTGCCAGCAGTTACGGGGGGGCGAGAAACATTCAGTACTTC
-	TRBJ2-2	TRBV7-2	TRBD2	CASSRRGGRSFTGELFF	TGTGCCAGCAGTCGCCGGGGCGGGAGGTCGTTCACCGGGGAGCTGTTTTTT
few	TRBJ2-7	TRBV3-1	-	CASSQGGYSYEQYF	TGTGCCAGCAGCCAAGGGGGGTACTCCTACGAGCAGTACTTC
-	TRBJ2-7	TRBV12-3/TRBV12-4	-	CASTGSARDEQYF	TGTGCCAGCACCGGTAGCGCGAGGGACGAGCAGTACTTC
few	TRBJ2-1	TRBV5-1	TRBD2	CASSWVPGGLVRHNEQFF	TGCGCCAGCAGCTGGGTACCGGGAGGGTTGGTTCGTCACAATGAGCAGTTCTTC
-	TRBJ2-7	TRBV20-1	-	CSAISSLPVDEQYF	TGCAGTGCTATCTCCTCCCTCCCCGTGGACGAGCAGTACTTC
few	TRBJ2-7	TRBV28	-	CASSSADRPAYEQYF	TGTGCCAGCAGTTCCGCCGACAGGCCTGCCTACGAGCAGTACTTC
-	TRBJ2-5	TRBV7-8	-	CASSFTDFRTQYF	TGTGCCAGCAGCTTTACAGATTTTCGGACCCAGTACTTC
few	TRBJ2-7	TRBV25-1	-	CASSVRTQQYF	TGTGCCAGCAGTGTTAGAACCCAGCAGTACTTC
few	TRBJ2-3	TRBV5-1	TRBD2	CASSLEVRGGTDTQYF	TGCGCCAGCAGCTTGGAAGTACGGGGGGGGACAGATACGCAGTATTTT
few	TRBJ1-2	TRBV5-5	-	CASSLDLRGANYGYTF	TGTGCCAGCAGCTTGGATCTTAGAGGGGCAAACTATGGCTACACCTTC
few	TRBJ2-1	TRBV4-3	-	CASSQDLAGVGYLYNEQFF	TGCGCCAGCAGCCAAGACTTGGCCGGTGTGGGGTACCTCTACAATGAGCAGTTCTTC
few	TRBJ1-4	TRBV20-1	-	CSARLPGIEKLFF	TGCAGTGCTAGACTCCCGGGCATTGAAAAACTGTTTTTT
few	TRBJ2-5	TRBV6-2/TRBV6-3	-	CASSYVAQETQYF	TGTGCCAGCAGTTACGTGGCCCAAGAGACCCAGTACTTC
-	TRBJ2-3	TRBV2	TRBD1	CATRQGADTQYF	TGTGCCACCCGCCAGGGGGCAGATACGCAGTATTTT
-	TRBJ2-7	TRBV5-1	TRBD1	CASKHSWTGGFGEQYF	TGCGCCAGCAAGCACTCCTGGACAGGGGGCTTCGGCGAGCAGTACTTC
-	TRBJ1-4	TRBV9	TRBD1	CASSPRGTVLFATNEKLFF	TGTGCCAGCAGCCCCAGGGGGACAGTCCTATTTGCAACTAATGAAAAACTGTTTTTT
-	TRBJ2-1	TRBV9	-	CASSAGGLSGGEQFF	TGTGCCAGCAGCGCCGGAGGACTCTCCGGAGGTGAGCAGTTCTTC
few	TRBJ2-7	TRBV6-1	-	CASRFLVNTYEQYF	TGTGCCAGCAGGTTCCTGGTGAACACATACGAGCAGTACTTC
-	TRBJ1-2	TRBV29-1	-	CSVVPGDNGYTF	TGCAGCGTTGTTCCAGGGGATAATGGCTACACCTTC
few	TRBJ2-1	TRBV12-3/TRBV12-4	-	CASSETPPRSYNEQFF	TGTGCCAGCAGTGAGACTCCACCCCGCTCCTACAATGAGCAGTTCTTC
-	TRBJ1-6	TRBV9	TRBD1	CASGLQGENSPLHF	TGTGCCAGCGGATTACAGGGGGAGAATTCACCCCTCCACTTT
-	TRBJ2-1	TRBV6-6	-	CASSDSSYNEQFF	TGTGCCAGCAGTGACAGTTCCTACAATGAGCAGTTCTTC
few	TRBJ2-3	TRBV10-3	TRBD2	CAIRGTSPDTQYF	TGTGCCATCAGGGGGACTAGCCCAGATACGCAGTATTTT
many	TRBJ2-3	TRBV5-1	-	CASSRRGATSTDTQYF	TGCGCCAGCAGCCGACGGGGAGCAACTAGCACAGATACGCAGTATTTT
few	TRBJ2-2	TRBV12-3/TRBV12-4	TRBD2	CASSFHSGRGLTGELFF	TGTGCCAGCAGTTTCCATAGCGGGAGGGGCCTCACCGGGGAGCTGTTTTTT